Listed below are T cell receptor beta chains from one sample, sequenced in a study of cytomegalovirus exposure and HLA in healthy donors. The repertoire was sequenced with immunoSEQ multiplex PCR; TCRdb's copy has only in-frame clones and lacks some. The table lists roughly 180,000 clones, approximately 83% of them singletons. The specimen was PBMCs. The receptors stem from a boy aged 2 to 10 in good health and CMV-seronegative. CDR3s include the opening cysteine and the closing phenylalanine or tryptophan. Fields, in order: D gene, J gene, clone size, V gene, CDR3 DNA, CDR3 protein. D genes are given only for firm matches. Part of the rows lack a size; the others show once, few, many or a class for expanded clones.

d_gene: TRBD1; j_gene: TRBJ1-5; abundance: -; v_gene: TRBV5-1; CDR3nt: TGCGCCAGCGCAGACAGGGCTGGTCAGCCCCAGCATTTT; CDR3aa: CASADRAGQPQHF
d_gene: TRBD1; j_gene: TRBJ2-7; abundance: -; v_gene: TRBV27; CDR3nt: TGTGCCAGCAGTCCGTGGGACAGGGGGACCTACGAGCAGTACTTC; CDR3aa: CASSPWDRGTYEQYF
d_gene: -; j_gene: TRBJ1-5; abundance: few; v_gene: TRBV5-4; CDR3nt: TGTGCCGTTCAGTCCCAGCATTTT; CDR3aa: CAVQSQHF
d_gene: -; j_gene: TRBJ1-2; abundance: -; v_gene: TRBV18; CDR3nt: TGTGCCAGCTCGGGAACAACAGGGAACTATGGCTACACCTTC; CDR3aa: CASSGTTGNYGYTF
d_gene: -; j_gene: TRBJ1-2; abundance: -; v_gene: TRBV4-1; CDR3nt: TGCGCCAGCAGCCAAGGGCAAGCTAACTATGGCTACACCTTC; CDR3aa: CASSQGQANYGYTF
d_gene: TRBD1; j_gene: TRBJ1-2; abundance: -; v_gene: TRBV29-1; CDR3nt: TGCAGCGTTGAAGATCTGACTCAGGGGGCGAACTATGGCTACACCTTC; CDR3aa: CSVEDLTQGANYGYTF
d_gene: -; j_gene: TRBJ2-1; abundance: few; v_gene: TRBV6-5; CDR3nt: TGTGCCAGCAGTTACGGCTTGAATTCCCCACACAATGAGCAGTTCTTC; CDR3aa: CASSYGLNSPHNEQFF
d_gene: -; j_gene: TRBJ2-1; abundance: -; v_gene: TRBV12-5; CDR3nt: TGTGCTAGTGGTTCCCGGGGGGCCGTAGAGCAGTTCTTC; CDR3aa: CASGSRGAVEQFF
d_gene: TRBD2; j_gene: TRBJ2-1; abundance: -; v_gene: TRBV4-1; CDR3nt: TGCGCCAGCAGCCAAGATCGGGGGGGGAATGAGCAGTTCTTC; CDR3aa: CASSQDRGGNEQFF
d_gene: -; j_gene: TRBJ1-2; abundance: -; v_gene: TRBV10-3; CDR3nt: TGTGCCATCACCGAGGTGGGTCGGCGAGGCTACACCTTC; CDR3aa: CAITEVGRRGYTF
d_gene: -; j_gene: TRBJ1-6; abundance: -; v_gene: TRBV4-1; CDR3nt: TGCGCCAGCAGCCACCAATTCCCCAGGGGCTATAATTCACCCCTCCACTTT; CDR3aa: CASSHQFPRGYNSPLHF
d_gene: -; j_gene: TRBJ2-1; abundance: -; v_gene: TRBV4-3; CDR3nt: TGCGCCAGCAGCCAAGAGGACTTCTCTTCTAGCTCCTACAATGAGCAGTTCTTC; CDR3aa: CASSQEDFSSSSYNEQFF
d_gene: -; j_gene: TRBJ2-7; abundance: -; v_gene: TRBV19; CDR3nt: TGTGCCAGTAGCCCGACTAGTTTTCCGGACGAGCAGTACTTC; CDR3aa: CASSPTSFPDEQYF
d_gene: -; j_gene: TRBJ2-5; abundance: -; v_gene: TRBV4-3; CDR3nt: TGCGCCAGCAGCCAAGACGGGGAAGAGACCCAGTACTTC; CDR3aa: CASSQDGEETQYF
d_gene: TRBD1; j_gene: TRBJ2-2; abundance: -; v_gene: TRBV5-1; CDR3nt: TGCGCCAGCAGCTTCGGACAGGGGTCGAGAATCGGGGAGCTGTTTTTT; CDR3aa: CASSFGQGSRIGELFF
d_gene: -; j_gene: TRBJ1-1; abundance: -; v_gene: TRBV4-1; CDR3nt: TGCGCCAGCAGCCTCGCGCAGGGCACTGAAGCTTTCTTT; CDR3aa: CASSLAQGTEAFF
d_gene: -; j_gene: TRBJ1-1; abundance: -; v_gene: TRBV2; CDR3nt: TGTGCCAGCATGAAGGGAGGGTCGATCACTGAAGCTTTCTTT; CDR3aa: CASMKGGSITEAFF
d_gene: TRBD2; j_gene: TRBJ2-1; abundance: -; v_gene: TRBV9; CDR3nt: TGTGCCAGCAGCGTAGGCGTCGGAGAGGGACTAGCGGGAGGAGAGCAGTTCTTC; CDR3aa: CASSVGVGEGLAGGEQFF
d_gene: TRBD1; j_gene: TRBJ1-2; abundance: -; v_gene: TRBV27; CDR3nt: TGTGCCAGCAGTTTAAGGCGGCAGGGGGACGGCTATGGCTACACCTTC; CDR3aa: CASSLRRQGDGYGYTF
d_gene: -; j_gene: TRBJ1-1; abundance: -; v_gene: TRBV19; CDR3nt: TGTGCCAGTAGTATGACAGGATCTGAAGCTTTCTTT; CDR3aa: CASSMTGSEAFF
d_gene: -; j_gene: TRBJ2-6; abundance: -; v_gene: TRBV19; CDR3nt: TGTGCCAGTAGGATCTCAGGGTCTGGGGCCAACGTCCTGACTTTC; CDR3aa: CASRISGSGANVLTF
d_gene: -; j_gene: TRBJ2-6; abundance: once; v_gene: TRBV4-1; CDR3nt: TGCGCCAGCAGGCCGGGTCTCTCTGGGGCCAACGTCCTGACTTTC; CDR3aa: CASRPGLSGANVLTF
d_gene: TRBD1; j_gene: TRBJ1-1; abundance: -; v_gene: TRBV6-1; CDR3nt: TGTGCCAGCAGTGAATGGGGACAGGGTACGGCTGAAGCTTTCTTT; CDR3aa: CASSEWGQGTAEAFF
d_gene: TRBD1; j_gene: TRBJ1-1; abundance: once; v_gene: TRBV6-1; CDR3nt: TGTGCCAGCAGTAAACACAGGGGGAACACTGAAGCTTTCTTT; CDR3aa: CASSKHRGNTEAFF
d_gene: TRBD1; j_gene: TRBJ1-4; abundance: -; v_gene: TRBV5-1; CDR3nt: TGCGCCAGCAGCCGGACAGGGCGGATAGAGGAAAAACTGTTTTTT; CDR3aa: CASSRTGRIEEKLFF
d_gene: TRBD2; j_gene: TRBJ2-1; abundance: -; v_gene: TRBV28; CDR3nt: TGTGCCAGCAGTTACCCTCCCGAGACTAGCAGTTACTCGGACAATGAGCAGTTCTTC; CDR3aa: CASSYPPETSSYSDNEQFF
d_gene: TRBD1; j_gene: TRBJ1-3; abundance: -; v_gene: TRBV10-3; CDR3nt: TGTGCCATCAGTCCGGGACAGGGGTCCGGAAACACCATATATTTT; CDR3aa: CAISPGQGSGNTIYF
d_gene: -; j_gene: TRBJ2-2; abundance: -; v_gene: TRBV2; CDR3nt: TGTGCCATTTACGGGGCCGGGGAGCTGTTTTTT; CDR3aa: CAIYGAGELFF
d_gene: -; j_gene: TRBJ2-1; abundance: -; v_gene: TRBV12-2; CDR3nt: TGTGCAAGTCGCTTTCGGGCGGGAAGCCCCTATGAGCAGTTCTTC; CDR3aa: CASRFRAGSPYEQFF
d_gene: -; j_gene: TRBJ1-2; abundance: few; v_gene: TRBV25-1; CDR3nt: TGTGCCAGCAGTGGGGCAGGGTCCAACTATGGCTACACCTTC; CDR3aa: CASSGAGSNYGYTF
d_gene: TRBD1; j_gene: TRBJ2-1; abundance: -; v_gene: TRBV5-6; CDR3nt: TGTGCCAGCAGCCGTGGACAGGCCGGAAATGAGCAGTTCTTC; CDR3aa: CASSRGQAGNEQFF
d_gene: TRBD1; j_gene: TRBJ1-4; abundance: once; v_gene: TRBV28; CDR3nt: TGTGCCAGCAGCCCTGGGACAGTAGCTAATGAAAAACTGTTTTTT; CDR3aa: CASSPGTVANEKLFF